The clone carrying this T cell receptor beta chain occurred a few times. The data were taken from a study of blood T cells in healthy people across ages. The second PCR ran 7 to 11 cycles with a sample-barcoded 5' primer and J-beta primers. TCRdb reprocessed the 5' RACE reads via MiXCR and lists one record per CDR3 protein. The repertoire holds about 1.8 million distinct CDR3 sequences, 49% seen once, with roughly 2.1% in the top ten. This TCR came from a woman between 40 and 50 years old in good health. Source material: blood.

CDR3 residues: CASTPKCGCGANVLTF. As DNA, the CDR3 is TGTGCCAGCACCCCAAAATGCGGTTGTGGGGCCAACGTCCTGACTTTC. The rearrangement uses TRBV7-4 and TRBJ2-6; D is ambiguous. Per germline, CDR1 SGHVT and CDR2 SQSDAQ. The V end lost 7 bases, the J end lost 3 bases, and 16 bases lay between the germline ends. This CDR3 region has 16 residues.